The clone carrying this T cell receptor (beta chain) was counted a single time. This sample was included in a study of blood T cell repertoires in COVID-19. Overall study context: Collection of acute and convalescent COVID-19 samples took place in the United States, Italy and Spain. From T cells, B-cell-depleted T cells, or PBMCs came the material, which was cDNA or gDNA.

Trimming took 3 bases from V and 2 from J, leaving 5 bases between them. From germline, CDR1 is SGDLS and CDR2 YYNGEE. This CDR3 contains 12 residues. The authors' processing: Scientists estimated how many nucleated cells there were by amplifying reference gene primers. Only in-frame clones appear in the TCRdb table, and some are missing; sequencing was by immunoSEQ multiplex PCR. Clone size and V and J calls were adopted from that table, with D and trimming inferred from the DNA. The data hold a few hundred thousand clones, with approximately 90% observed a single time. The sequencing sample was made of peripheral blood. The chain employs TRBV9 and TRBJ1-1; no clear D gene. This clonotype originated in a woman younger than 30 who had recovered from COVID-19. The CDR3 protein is CASSDLNTEAFF. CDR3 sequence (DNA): TGTGCCAGCAGCGATCTAAACACTGAAGCTTTCTTT.